Listed below are T cell receptor beta chains from one sample, sequenced in a study of identical twins. One entry per CDR3 protein results from TCRdb running MiXCR on the 5' RACE reads. The sample has about 520,000 distinct CDR3 sequences, less than 25% seen once. These data were likewise used in another study, on T cells expressing NK-cell markers.

The sequenced material came from CD4+ T cells sorted from blood. The receptors here all came from a woman aged 18-29 years in good health. Each CDR3 is given with its conserved first and last residue. Each record gives: J gene, clone size, CDR3 length, D gene, V gene, CDR3 protein, CDR3 DNA. D genes are given only for firm matches. The size entry is marked missing in some rows and otherwise reads once, few, many or a size class.

>TRBJ2-3|-|17|TRBD2|TRBV4-3
CASSQGGQAGGIYTQYF
TGCGCCAGCAGCCAAGGGGGGCAAGCGGGAGGGATTTATACGCAGTATTTT
>TRBJ2-3|-|15|-|TRBV11-3
CASSLVLASTDTQYF
TGTGCCAGCAGCCTAGTTCTGGCTAGCACAGATACGCAGTATTTT
>TRBJ1-3|few|15|-|TRBV7-9
CASSYRQVSGNTIYF
TGTGCCAGCAGCTATCGACAGGTCTCTGGAAACACCATATATTTT
>TRBJ2-3|few|14|-|TRBV2
CARDRGPSTDTQYF
TGTGCCAGAGACCGGGGGCCCTCCACAGATACGCAGTATTTT
>TRBJ1-1|many|12|-|TRBV11-2
CASSRQTPEAFF
TGTGCCAGCAGCCGACAGACACCTGAAGCTTTCTTT
>TRBJ1-2|many|14|TRBD1|TRBV11-2
CASSLATGGYGYTF
TGTGCCAGCAGCTTAGCTACAGGGGGCTATGGCTACACCTTC
>TRBJ2-1|-|14|TRBD2|TRBV10-3
CAIRGLAAYNEQFF
TGTGCCATCAGGGGACTAGCGGCTTACAATGAGCAGTTCTTC
>TRBJ1-1|few|14|-|TRBV5-4
CASKIQDVGAEAFF
TGTGCCAGCAAAATACAGGATGTCGGTGCTGAAGCTTTCTTT
>TRBJ2-1|-|15|TRBD2|TRBV20-1
CSVIPASGTYNEQFF
TGCAGTGTTATACCCGCTAGCGGTACCTACAATGAGCAGTTCTTC
>TRBJ2-1|few|12|TRBD1|TRBV11-2
CASRRQGSEQFF
TGTGCCAGCAGGCGACAGGGTAGTGAGCAGTTCTTC
>TRBJ2-5|few|14|TRBD1|TRBV11-2
CASSFTGQGETQYF
TGTGCCAGCAGCTTTACGGGACAGGGAGAGACCCAGTACTTC
>TRBJ1-1|-|14|-|TRBV5-1
CASSLDPNEYEAFF
TGCGCCAGCAGCTTGGACCCGAATGAGTATGAAGCTTTCTTT
>TRBJ2-5|-|16|-|TRBV6-1
CASSLRGPSGGETQYF
TGTGCCAGCAGCCTGCGGGGGCCCTCCGGAGGGGAGACCCAGTACTTC
>TRBJ2-2|few|14|-|TRBV29-1
CSPPLNSNTGELFF
TGCAGTCCCCCGCTAAACTCGAACACCGGGGAGCTGTTTTTT
>TRBJ1-6|-|14|-|TRBV5-1
CASSLAGGESPLHF
TGCGCCAGCAGCTTGGCCGGGGGAGAATCACCCCTCCACTTT
>TRBJ2-3|-|18|-|TRBV11-2
CASSRWTGNKRGPDTQYF
TGTGCCAGCAGCCGATGGACCGGCAATAAGAGGGGCCCAGATACGCAGTATTTT
>TRBJ2-2|-|12|-|TRBV2
CASSDWQGMLFF
TGTGCCAGCAGTGACTGGCAGGGAATGCTGTTTTTT
>TRBJ1-2|few|12|-|TRBV29-1
CSAGRGGYGYTF
TGCAGCGCGGGCAGGGGAGGATATGGCTACACCTTC
>TRBJ1-1|few|15|TRBD1|TRBV20-1
CSARRWDRGNTEAFF
TGCAGTGCTAGAAGATGGGACAGGGGGAACACTGAAGCTTTCTTT
>TRBJ2-1|-|19|TRBD2|TRBV12-3/TRBV12-4
CAFSSRPDRLAGVGNEQFF
TGTGCCTTCAGTTCCAGACCGGACCGGCTAGCGGGAGTAGGCAATGAGCAGTTCTTC
>TRBJ2-3|-|17|TRBD2|TRBV7-8
CASSMPSLAGLSDTQYF
TGTGCCAGCAGCATGCCCTCACTAGCGGGGTTGTCAGATACGCAGTATTTT
>TRBJ2-1|-|14|-|TRBV7-9
CASSFGKDGNEQFF
TGTGCCAGCAGCTTTGGGAAAGACGGGAATGAGCAGTTCTTC
>TRBJ2-1|few|16|TRBD2|TRBV20-1
CSARRLAGAPRNEQFF
TGCAGTGCTAGGCGACTAGCGGGGGCCCCTAGGAATGAGCAGTTCTTC
>TRBJ1-3|few|16|-|TRBV21-1
CASSTRLGQEVNTIYF
TGTGCCAGCAGCACGCGACTGGGACAAGAAGTAAACACCATATATTTT
>TRBJ1-2|-|12|-|TRBV15
CATSTPNYGYTF
TGTGCCACCAGCACACCAAACTATGGCTACACCTTC
>TRBJ1-2|-|15|TRBD1|TRBV7-8
CASSLALGQAGGYTF
TGTGCCAGCAGCTTAGCGCTGGGACAGGCAGGTGGCTACACCTTC
>TRBJ2-2|many|15|-|TRBV20-1
CSAIMTVANTGELFF
TGCAGTGCCATCATGACAGTGGCGAACACCGGGGAGCTGTTTTTT
>TRBJ2-5|-|14|-|TRBV10-3
CAIRSEGRQETQYF
TGTGCCATCAGGAGTGAGGGGCGACAAGAGACCCAGTACTTC
>TRBJ1-2|few|15|TRBD1|TRBV12-3/TRBV12-4
CASSPYRGKVYGYTF
TGTGCCAGCAGTCCCTACAGGGGAAAGGTCTATGGCTACACCTTC
>TRBJ1-1|few|15|TRBD1|TRBV6-1
CASSESGTGWPEAFF
TGTGCCAGCAGTGAAAGCGGGACAGGGTGGCCTGAAGCTTTCTTT
>TRBJ2-3|few|15|-|TRBV7-2
CASSAGLGYTDTQYF
TGTGCCAGCAGCGCAGGACTGGGCTACACAGATACGCAGTATTTT
>TRBJ2-7|few|14|TRBD1|TRBV15
CATRGTGSTYEQYF
TGTGCCACCAGAGGGACAGGGTCAACCTACGAGCAGTACTTC
>TRBJ2-1|-|17|-|TRBV5-1
CASSSGFRADSYNEQFF
TGCGCCAGCAGCAGTGGATTTAGAGCGGACTCCTACAATGAGCAGTTCTTC
>TRBJ2-5|few|12|-|TRBV7-6
CASSGGKETQYF
TGTGCCAGCAGCGGGGGGAAAGAGACCCAGTACTTC
>TRBJ2-3|-|13|-|TRBV5-5
CASSLRWEDTQYF
TGTGCCAGCAGCTTGAGGTGGGAAGATACGCAGTATTTT
>TRBJ2-1|few|15|-|TRBV7-2
CASSLAGSLYNEQFF
TGTGCCAGCAGCTTAGCGGGATCCCTCTACAATGAGCAGTTCTTC
>TRBJ2-2|-|15|-|TRBV5-1
CASSLGRAYTGELFF
TGCGCCAGCAGCTTGGGCAGGGCTTACACCGGGGAGCTGTTTTTT